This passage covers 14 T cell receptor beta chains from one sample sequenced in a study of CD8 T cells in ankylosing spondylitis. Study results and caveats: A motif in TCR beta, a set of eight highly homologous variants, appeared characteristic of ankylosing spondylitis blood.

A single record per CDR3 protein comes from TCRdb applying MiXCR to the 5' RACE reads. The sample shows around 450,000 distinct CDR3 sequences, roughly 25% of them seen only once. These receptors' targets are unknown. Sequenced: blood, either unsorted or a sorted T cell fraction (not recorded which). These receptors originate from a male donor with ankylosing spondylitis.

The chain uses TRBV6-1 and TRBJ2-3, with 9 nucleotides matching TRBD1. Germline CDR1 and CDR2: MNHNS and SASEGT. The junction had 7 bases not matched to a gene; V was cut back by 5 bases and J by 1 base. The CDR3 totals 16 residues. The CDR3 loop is CASSSRDRAGTDTQYF. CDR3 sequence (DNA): TGTGCCAGCAGTAGCCGGGACAGGGCCGGCACAGATACGCAGTATTTT.

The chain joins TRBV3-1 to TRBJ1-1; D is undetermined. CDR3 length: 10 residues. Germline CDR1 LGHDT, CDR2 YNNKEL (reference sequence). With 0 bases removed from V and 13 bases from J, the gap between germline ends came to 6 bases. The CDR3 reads CASSQETHFF. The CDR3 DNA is TGTGCCAGCAGCCAAGAAACCCATTTCTTT.

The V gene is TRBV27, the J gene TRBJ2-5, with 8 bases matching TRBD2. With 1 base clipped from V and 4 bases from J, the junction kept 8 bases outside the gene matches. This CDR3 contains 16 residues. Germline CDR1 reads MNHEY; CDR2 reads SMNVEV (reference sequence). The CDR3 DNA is TGTGCCAGCAGTTTATTAGGGCGGGGGGTCGTAGAGACCCAGTACTTC. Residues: CASSLLGRGVVETQYF.

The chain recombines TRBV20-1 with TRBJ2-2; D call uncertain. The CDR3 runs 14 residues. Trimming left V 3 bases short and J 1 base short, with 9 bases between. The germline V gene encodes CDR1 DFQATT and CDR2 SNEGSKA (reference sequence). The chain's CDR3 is CSARGGENTGELFF. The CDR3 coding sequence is TGCAGTGCTAGGGGCGGTGAGAACACCGGGGAGCTGTTTTTT.

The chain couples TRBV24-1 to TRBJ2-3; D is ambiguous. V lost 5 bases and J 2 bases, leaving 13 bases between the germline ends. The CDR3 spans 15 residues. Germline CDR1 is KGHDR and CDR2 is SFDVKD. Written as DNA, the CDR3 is TGTGCCACCAGTGGTTATTCTACCCCCACAGATACGCAGTATTTT. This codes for CATSGYSTPTDTQYF.

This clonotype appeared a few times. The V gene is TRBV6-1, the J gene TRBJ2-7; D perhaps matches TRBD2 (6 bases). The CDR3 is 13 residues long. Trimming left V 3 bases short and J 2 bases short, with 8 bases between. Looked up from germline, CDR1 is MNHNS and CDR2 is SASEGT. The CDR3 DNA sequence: TGTGCCAGCAGTGAGCGGGATCCCTACGAGCAGTACGTC. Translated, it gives CASSERDPYEQYV.

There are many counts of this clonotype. CDR3 DNA sequence: TGTGCCAGCAGCCTCTCCCCACAGCCAACCTATGGCTACACCTTC. Translation: CASSLSPQPTYGYTF. The chain links TRBV7-2 to TRBJ1-2; no reliable D call. Germline CDR1 SGHTA, CDR2 FQGNSA. CDR3 size: 15 residues. V shed 5 bases and J shed 4 bases, with 17 bases lying between them.

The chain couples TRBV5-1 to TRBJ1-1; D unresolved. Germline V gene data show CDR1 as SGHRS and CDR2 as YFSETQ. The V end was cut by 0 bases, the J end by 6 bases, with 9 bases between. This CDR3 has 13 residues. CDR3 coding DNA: TGCGCCAGCAGCTTGGGGCAGCCCTCTGAAGCTTTCTTT. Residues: CASSLGQPSEAFF.

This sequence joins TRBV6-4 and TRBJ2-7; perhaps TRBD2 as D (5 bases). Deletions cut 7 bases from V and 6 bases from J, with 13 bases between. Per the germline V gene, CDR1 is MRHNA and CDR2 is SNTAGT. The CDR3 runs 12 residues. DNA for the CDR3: TGTGCCAGCAACTCGAGGGCCACCGAGCAGTACGTC. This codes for CASNSRATEQYV.

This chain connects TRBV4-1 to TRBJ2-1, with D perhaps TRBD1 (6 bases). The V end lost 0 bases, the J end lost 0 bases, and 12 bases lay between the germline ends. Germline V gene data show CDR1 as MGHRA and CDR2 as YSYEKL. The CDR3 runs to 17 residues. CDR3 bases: TGCGCCAGCAGCCAAGATAGGCGAGGGGGCTCCTACAATGAGCAGTTCTTC. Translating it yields CASSQDRRGGSYNEQFF.

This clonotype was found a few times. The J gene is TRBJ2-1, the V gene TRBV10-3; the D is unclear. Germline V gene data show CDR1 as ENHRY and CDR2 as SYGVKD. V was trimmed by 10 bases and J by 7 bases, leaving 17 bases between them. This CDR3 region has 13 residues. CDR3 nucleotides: TGTGCCACCAACCCCGCTCCGACGAATGAGCAGTTCTTC. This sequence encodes CATNPAPTNEQFF.

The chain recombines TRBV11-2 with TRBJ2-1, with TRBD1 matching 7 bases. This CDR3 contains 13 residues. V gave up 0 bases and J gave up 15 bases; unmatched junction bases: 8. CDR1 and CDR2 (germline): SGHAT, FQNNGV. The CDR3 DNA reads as TGTGCCAGCAGCTTAGATACCGACAGGGCTAGGTTCTTC. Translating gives CASSLDTDRARFF. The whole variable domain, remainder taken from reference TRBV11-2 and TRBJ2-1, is EAGVAQSPRYKIIEKRQSVAFWCNPISGHATLYWYQQILGQGPKLLIQFQNNGVVDDSQLPKDRFSAERLKGVDSTLKIQPAKLEDSAVYLCASSLDTDRARFFGPGTRLTVL.

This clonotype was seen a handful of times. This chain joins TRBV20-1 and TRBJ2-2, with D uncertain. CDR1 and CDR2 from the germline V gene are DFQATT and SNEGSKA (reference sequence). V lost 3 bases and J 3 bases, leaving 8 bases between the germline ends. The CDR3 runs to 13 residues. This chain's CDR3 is CSARGFYTGELFF. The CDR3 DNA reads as TGCAGTGCTAGGGGCTTTTACACCGGGGAGCTGTTTTTT.

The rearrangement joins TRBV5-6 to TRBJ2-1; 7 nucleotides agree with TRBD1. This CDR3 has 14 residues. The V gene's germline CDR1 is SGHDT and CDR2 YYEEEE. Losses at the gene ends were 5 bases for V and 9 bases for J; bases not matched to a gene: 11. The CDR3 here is CASSQRGRLGEQFF. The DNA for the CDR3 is TGTGCCAGCAGTCAGAGGGGGCGGCTGGGTGAGCAGTTCTTC.